This TCR beta chain stems from a study of T-cell memory formation after mild COVID-19. TCRdb re-called the 5' RACE reads with MiXCR, one entry per CDR3 protein. The table records roughly 480,000 distinct CDR3 sequences, around 25% of them present only once. This clonotype was seen a handful of times. Sample: PBMCs or a T cell subset sorted from them (not recorded which). This TCR came from an adult woman who had mild COVID-19 (a few samples of this study predate the infection). Cell type and time point are not known.

The CDR3 region has the DNA TGTGCCAGCAGCCGAACGGAAGTTCCGTCGGAGCAGTTCTTC. This translates into CASSRTEVPSEQFF. The rearrangement uses TRBV6-6 and TRBJ2-1, with no clear D. There are 14 residues in the CDR3. V was trimmed by 6 bases and J by 10 bases, leaving 19 bases between them. Germline V gene lookup returns CDR1 MNHNY and CDR2 SVGAGI (reference sequence).